This T cell receptor beta chain was sequenced for a study of response to subunit inactivated influenza vaccine. Findings of the study overall: It was suggested by the authors that few new T cells are recruited by each seasonal influenza vaccination.

The CDR3 has 15 residues. Germline V gene lookup returns CDR1 MNHEY and CDR2 SVGAGI. Between the trimmed V and J ends, which lost 2 bases and 0 bases, there was a span of 8 bases. This clonotype was recorded at least ten times. The antigen remains undetermined. TCRdb redid the calling of the RT-PCR reads with MiXCR, one entry per CDR3 protein. The sample lists about half a million distinct CDR3 sequences, less than 8% seen once, with roughly 13% in the top ten. Source: PBMCs from blood, taken around 2 years after vaccination. The TCR sequence derives from a man aged 50 to 69 who received an inactivated influenza vaccine. V and J are TRBV6-5 and TRBJ1-5; unclear D gene. The DNA for the CDR3 is TGTGCCAGCAGTTACCAGAGAGGTAGCAATCAGCCCCAGCATTTT. Amino acids: CASSYQRGSNQPQHF.